Listed below are T cell receptor beta chains from one sample, sequenced in a study of T cell responses to AZD1222 COVID-19 vaccine. Sequencing used immunoSEQ multiplex PCR; TCRdb keeps in-frame clones, though not all of them. Among approximately 140,000 clones listed, under 95% were seen once. Material: peripheral blood, obtained on day 0 of AZD1222 vaccination. These receptors all come from an adult in good health. The CDR3 runs from the conserved cysteine through the conserved F or W. Each record gives: J gene, CDR3 length, V gene, D gene, CDR3 protein. A D gene is named only where the DNA matches it firmly.

j_call: TRBJ2-7; cdr3_length: 15; v_call: TRBV10-2; d_call: TRBD1; cdr3_aa: CASQAGTASSYEQYF
j_call: TRBJ2-7; cdr3_length: 14; v_call: TRBV7-9; d_call: TRBD1; cdr3_aa: CASSPPGQGSEQYF
j_call: TRBJ2-7; cdr3_length: 14; v_call: TRBV10-3; d_call: TRBD1; cdr3_aa: CAIRGGQGDYEQYF
j_call: TRBJ2-2; cdr3_length: 16; v_call: TRBV7-3; d_call: TRBD2; cdr3_aa: CASSLTSAGEAGELFF
j_call: TRBJ1-1; cdr3_length: 16; v_call: TRBV5-5; d_call: NA; cdr3_aa: CASSLAVAAGNTEAFF
j_call: TRBJ2-5; cdr3_length: 14; v_call: TRBV2; d_call: TRBD2; cdr3_aa: CASSVTSGRETQYF
j_call: TRBJ1-6; cdr3_length: 16; v_call: TRBV4-1; d_call: NA; cdr3_aa: CASSQEPDSYNSPLHF
j_call: TRBJ2-5; cdr3_length: 14; v_call: TRBV5-1; d_call: NA; cdr3_aa: CASSLGGPRETQYF
j_call: TRBJ2-1; cdr3_length: 20; v_call: TRBV2; d_call: TRBD2; cdr3_aa: CASSEALKTSGRSWGNEQFF
j_call: TRBJ1-5; cdr3_length: 15; v_call: TRBV19; d_call: NA; cdr3_aa: CASSKLPRVEQPQHF
j_call: TRBJ2-5; cdr3_length: 14; v_call: TRBV7-2; d_call: NA; cdr3_aa: CASSSTSTEETQYF
j_call: TRBJ1-1; cdr3_length: 16; v_call: TRBV10-3; d_call: NA; cdr3_aa: CAISGLPDTVNTEAFF
j_call: TRBJ1-5; cdr3_length: 15; v_call: TRBV19; d_call: NA; cdr3_aa: CASSIGRKSNQPQHF
j_call: TRBJ1-6; cdr3_length: 14; v_call: TRBV25-1; d_call: TRBD1; cdr3_aa: CASSVTGANSPLHF
j_call: TRBJ2-5; cdr3_length: 15; v_call: TRBV3-1/TRBV3-2; d_call: TRBD2; cdr3_aa: CASSLGGTSGLAQYF
j_call: TRBJ2-3; cdr3_length: 16; v_call: TRBV2; d_call: TRBD2; cdr3_aa: CASSESSGRSTDTQYF
j_call: TRBJ2-7; cdr3_length: 17; v_call: TRBV21-1; d_call: NA; cdr3_aa: CASSKDWWEGESYEQYF
j_call: TRBJ2-3; cdr3_length: 15; v_call: TRBV4-1; d_call: NA; cdr3_aa: CASSPIGVSTDTQYF
j_call: TRBJ2-6; cdr3_length: 15; v_call: TRBV28; d_call: NA; cdr3_aa: CASSIRVSGANVLTF
j_call: TRBJ2-1; cdr3_length: 16; v_call: TRBV3-1/TRBV3-2; d_call: TRBD2; cdr3_aa: CASRRTSGSGGNEQFF
j_call: TRBJ1-2; cdr3_length: 14; v_call: TRBV3-1/TRBV3-2; d_call: NA; cdr3_aa: CASSQRGSRDGYTF
j_call: TRBJ2-6; cdr3_length: 15; v_call: TRBV10-3; d_call: NA; cdr3_aa: CAISVWTEGANVLTF
j_call: TRBJ1-2; cdr3_length: 14; v_call: TRBV14; d_call: TRBD1; cdr3_aa: CASSPRDRGSGYTF
j_call: TRBJ1-6; cdr3_length: 12; v_call: TRBV12-3/TRBV12-4; d_call: NA; cdr3_aa: CASSFAGSPLHF
j_call: TRBJ2-3; cdr3_length: 16; v_call: TRBV14; d_call: TRBD1; cdr3_aa: CASSQEGQWGTDTQYF
j_call: TRBJ1-1; cdr3_length: 17; v_call: TRBV2; d_call: NA; cdr3_aa: CASSERGQGVMNTEAFF